The TCR beta chain described here comes from a study of OX40 agonist ivuxolimab in advanced cancers. Study-wide background: With a range of roughly 23 to 85, age averaged roughly 60 years, and 75% to 90% were male.

Study-level points and caveats: Clonal expansion in partial responders at 0.1-3.0 mg/kg ranked among the lowest. The CD4+ and CD8+ T cells in the blood had expanded clonally by week 6 at 0.1 to 3.0 mg/kg.

As to this clone: Its target is unknown.

J was trimmed by 3 bases and V by 0 bases; bases with no gene match: 1. Germline V lookup: CDR1 SGHNT, CDR2 YYREEE (reference sequence). The CDR3 runs to 14 residues. Sequencing used immunoSEQ multiplex PCR; TCRdb keeps in-frame clones, though not all of them. The table records 21,000 or so clones, approximately 80% of them present only once. The sequence was obtained from an adult with an advanced solid tumor such as melanoma, head and neck, liver or kidney cancer. This rearrangement joins TRBV5-4 to TRBJ1-2; 8 positions agree with TRBD1. The sample consisted of CD4+ or CD8+ T cells sorted from blood, taken in a trial of the OX40 agonist ivuxolimab. CDR3 sequence: CASSLDRGYYGYTF. Here the CDR3 DNA reads TGTGCCAGCAGCTTGGACAGGGGGTACTATGGCTACACCTTC.